This entry concerns a single T cell receptor (beta chain). The CDR3 totals 16 residues. The germline CDR1 and CDR2 sequences are SQVTM and ANQGSEA. After removal of 7 bases from V and 2 bases from J, the junction contained 13 bases not matched to a gene. This entry is derived from a study of blood T cell repertoires in COVID-19. The wider study: From the United States, Italy and Spain came samples of acute and convalescent COVID-19. From T cells, B-cell-depleted T cells, or PBMCs came the material, which was cDNA or gDNA.

Authors' processing steps: The assay estimated nucleated cells by amplifying reference gene primers. Profiled with immunoSEQ multiplex PCR; TCRdb holds only in-frame clones, not every one. For V, J and clone size, that table is used; D and trimming come from the DNA. The sample lists 60,000 or so clones; around four fifths were seen once. The sequenced material came from peripheral blood. The source is a woman aged 80 or older with acute or convalescent COVID-19. The chain couples TRBV29-1 to TRBJ1-4; TRBD1 agrees at 7 bases. CDR3 protein: CSAPFPAGQTNEKLFF. The CDR3 region has the DNA TGCAGCGCACCATTCCCGGCGGGACAGACTAATGAAAAACTGTTTTTT.